This T cell receptor beta chain stems from a study of graft-versus-host responses after intestinal transplantation. About the research overall: Isolated intestinal, liver-intestinal, or multivisceral transplants were what recipients had. Anti-thymocyte globulin induction, then tacrolimus and steroids for about three years, went to all recipients.

Regarding the study as a whole: Early post-transplant declines in HvG were associated with peak levels of circulating GvH clones. Recipient bone marrow held GvH clones, some seen earlier in ileum or blood.

Using immunoSEQ multiplex PCR, the repertoire was profiled, and TCRdb retains in-frame clones only, with some absent. This table holds nearly 25,000 clones, approximately 40% found once. The CDR3 covers 13 residues. Germline loops: CDR1 GTSNPN, CDR2 SVGIG (reference sequence). V dropped 3 bases and J dropped 9 bases, with 17 bases sitting between them. The source material was alloreactive CD4+ T cells from a mixed lymphocyte reaction culture, sampled before intestinal transplant. Subset of the sample: CFSE-low proliferating T cells sorted from roughly six-day pre-transplant mixed lymphocyte reaction (GvH or HvG direction). The TCR comes from a human patient who received an intestinal transplant. J is TRBJ1-1 and V is TRBV30; D unclear. The CDR3 DNA reads as TGTGCCTGGAGCTTGACCGGGGTTGGTAAAGCTTTCTTT. This sequence encodes CAWSLTGVGKAFF.